Reported below is one T cell receptor (beta chain). The CDR3 runs to 15 residues. Trimming removed 0 bases at V and 3 bases at J, with 9 bases between. Germline loops: CDR1 LGHNA, CDR2 YNFKEQ. The data were obtained in a study of graft-versus-host responses after intestinal transplantation. Libraries were prepared by immunoSEQ multiplex PCR; TCRdb keeps only in-frame clonotypes and omits some of them. The sample yields tens of thousands of clones, roughly 92% seen once. The specimen was bone marrow, collected 700 to 850 days after intestinal transplantation. The sequence was obtained from a human patient who received an intestinal transplant, so some T cells may come from the graft donor. The chain combines TRBV4-2 with TRBJ2-1, with no clear D. As DNA, the CDR3 is TGTGCCAGCAGCCAAGAGGGTCTTTTCTACAATGAGCAGTTCTTC. This gives the protein CASSQEGLFYNEQFF.